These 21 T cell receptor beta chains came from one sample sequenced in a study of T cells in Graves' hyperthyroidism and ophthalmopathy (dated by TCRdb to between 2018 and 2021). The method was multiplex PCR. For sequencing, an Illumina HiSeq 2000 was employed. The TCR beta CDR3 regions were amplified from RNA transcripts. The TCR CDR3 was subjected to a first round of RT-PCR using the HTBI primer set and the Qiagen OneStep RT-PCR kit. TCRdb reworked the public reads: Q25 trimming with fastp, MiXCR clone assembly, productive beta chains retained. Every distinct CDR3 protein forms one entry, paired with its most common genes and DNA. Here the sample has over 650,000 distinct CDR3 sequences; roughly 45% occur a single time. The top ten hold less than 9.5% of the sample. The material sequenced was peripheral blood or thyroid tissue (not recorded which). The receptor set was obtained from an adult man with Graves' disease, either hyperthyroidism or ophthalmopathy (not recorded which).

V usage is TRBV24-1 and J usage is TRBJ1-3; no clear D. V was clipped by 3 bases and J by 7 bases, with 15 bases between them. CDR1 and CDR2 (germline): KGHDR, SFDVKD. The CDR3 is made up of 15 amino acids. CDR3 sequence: CATSDRTWSRNTIYF. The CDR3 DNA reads TGTGCCACCAGTGATAGGACCTGGTCGAGGAACACCATATATTTT.

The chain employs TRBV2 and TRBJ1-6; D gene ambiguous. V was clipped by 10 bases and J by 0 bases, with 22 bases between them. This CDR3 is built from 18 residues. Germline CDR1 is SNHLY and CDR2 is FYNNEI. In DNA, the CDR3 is TGTGCCATTCAAGTGACCGGGGAATACAGCTCCTATAATTCACCCCTCCACTTT. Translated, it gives CAIQVTGEYSSYNSPLHF.

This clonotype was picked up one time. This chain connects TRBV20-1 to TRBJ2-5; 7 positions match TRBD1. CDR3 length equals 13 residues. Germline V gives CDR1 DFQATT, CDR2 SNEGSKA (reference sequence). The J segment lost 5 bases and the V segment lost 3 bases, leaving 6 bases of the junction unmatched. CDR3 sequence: CSARSRRGETQYF. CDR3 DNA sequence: TGCAGTGCTAGGAGTCGCAGGGGGGAGACCCAGTACTTC.

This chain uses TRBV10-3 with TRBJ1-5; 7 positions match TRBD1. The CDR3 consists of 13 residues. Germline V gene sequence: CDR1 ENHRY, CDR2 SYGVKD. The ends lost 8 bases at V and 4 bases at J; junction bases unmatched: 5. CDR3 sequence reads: CAIAPGGNQPQHF. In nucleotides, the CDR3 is TGTGCCATCGCTCCAGGGGGGAATCAGCCCCAGCATTTT.

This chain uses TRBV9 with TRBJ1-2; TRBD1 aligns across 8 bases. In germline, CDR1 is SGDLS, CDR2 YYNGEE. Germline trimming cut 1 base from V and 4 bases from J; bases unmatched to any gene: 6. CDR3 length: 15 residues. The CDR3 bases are TGTGCCAGCAGCGTACTGACAGGGGTCGGCTATGGCTACACCTTC. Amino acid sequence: CASSVLTGVGYGYTF. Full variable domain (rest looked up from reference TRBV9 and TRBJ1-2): DSGVTQTPKHLITATGQRVTLRCSPRSGDLSVYWYQQSLDQGLQFLIQYYNGEERAKGNILERFSAQQFPDLHSELNLSSLELGDSALYFCASSVLTGVGYGYTFGSGTRLTVV.

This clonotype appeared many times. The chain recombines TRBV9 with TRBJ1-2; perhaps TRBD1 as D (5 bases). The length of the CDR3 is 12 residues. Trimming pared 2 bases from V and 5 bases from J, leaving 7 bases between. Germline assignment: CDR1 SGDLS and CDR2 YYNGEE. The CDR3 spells CASSVGGYGYTF. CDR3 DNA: TGTGCCAGCAGCGTCGGGGGGTATGGCTACACCTTC.

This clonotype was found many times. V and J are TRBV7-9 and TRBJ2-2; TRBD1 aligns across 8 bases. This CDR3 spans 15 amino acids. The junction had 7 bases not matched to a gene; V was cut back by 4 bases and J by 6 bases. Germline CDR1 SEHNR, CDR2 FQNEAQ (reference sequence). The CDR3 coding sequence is TGTGCCAGCAGCTCGAGACAGGGGTGGTCCGGGGAGCTGTTTTTT. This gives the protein CASSSRQGWSGELFF. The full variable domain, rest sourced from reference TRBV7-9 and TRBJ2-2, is DTGVSQNPRHKITKRGQNVTFRCDPISEHNRLYWYRQTLGQGPEFLTYFQNEAQLEKSRLLSDRFSAERPKGSFSTLEIQRTEQGDSAMYLCASSSRQGWSGELFFGEGSRLTVL.

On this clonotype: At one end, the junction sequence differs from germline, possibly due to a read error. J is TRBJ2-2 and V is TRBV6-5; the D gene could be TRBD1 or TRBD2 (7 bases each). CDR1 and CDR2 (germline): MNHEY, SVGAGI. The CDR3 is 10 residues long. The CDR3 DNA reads TGTGCCAGCTCCAGGGGGGGGCTGTTTTTT. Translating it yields CASSRGGLFF.

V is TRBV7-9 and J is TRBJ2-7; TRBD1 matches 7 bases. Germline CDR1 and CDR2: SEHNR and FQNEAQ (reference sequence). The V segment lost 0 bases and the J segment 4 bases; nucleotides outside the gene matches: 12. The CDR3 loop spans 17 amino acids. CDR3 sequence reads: CASSLAAATGTVYEQYF. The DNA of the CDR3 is TGTGCCAGCAGCTTAGCAGCCGCTACAGGGACAGTTTACGAGCAGTACTTC.

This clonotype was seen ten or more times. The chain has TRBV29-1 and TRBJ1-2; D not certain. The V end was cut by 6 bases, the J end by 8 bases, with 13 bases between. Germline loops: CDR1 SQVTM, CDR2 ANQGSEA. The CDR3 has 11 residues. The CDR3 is CSVDRAAGYTF. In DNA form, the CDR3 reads TGCAGCGTGGACCGGGCGGCCGGCTACACCTTC.

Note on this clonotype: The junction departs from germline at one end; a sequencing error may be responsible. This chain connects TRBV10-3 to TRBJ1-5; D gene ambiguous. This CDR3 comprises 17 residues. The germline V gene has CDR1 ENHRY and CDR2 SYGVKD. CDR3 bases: TGTGCCACCAGTGAGTCACTCCGAGGAGGGAGTGATCAGCCCCAGCATTTT. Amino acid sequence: CATSESLRGGSDQPQHF.

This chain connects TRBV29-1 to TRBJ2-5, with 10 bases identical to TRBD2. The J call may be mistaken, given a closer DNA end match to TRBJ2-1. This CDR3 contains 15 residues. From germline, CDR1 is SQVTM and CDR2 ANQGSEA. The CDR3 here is CSVEGWSSGSNEQFF. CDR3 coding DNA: TGCAGCGTTGAAGGGTGGTCTAGCGGGAGTAATGAGCAGTTCTTC.

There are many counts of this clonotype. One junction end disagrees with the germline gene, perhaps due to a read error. The chain's CDR3 is CASSPLDGRGYEQYF. The CDR3, as DNA: TGTGCTAGCAGCCCACTGGACGGGCGGGGGTACGAGCAGTACTTC. This chain joins TRBV7-7 and TRBJ2-7; TRBD2 matches at 7 bases. Germline assignment: CDR1 SSHAT and CDR2 FNYEAQ (reference sequence). The CDR3 is 15 amino acids.

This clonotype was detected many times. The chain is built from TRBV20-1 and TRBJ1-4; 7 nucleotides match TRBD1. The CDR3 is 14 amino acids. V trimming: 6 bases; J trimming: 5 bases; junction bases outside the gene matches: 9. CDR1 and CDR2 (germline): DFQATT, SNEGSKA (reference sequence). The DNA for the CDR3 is TGCAGTGCCCAAGGAGGGGGCGCGAATGAAAAACTGTTTTTT. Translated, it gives CSAQGGGANEKLFF.

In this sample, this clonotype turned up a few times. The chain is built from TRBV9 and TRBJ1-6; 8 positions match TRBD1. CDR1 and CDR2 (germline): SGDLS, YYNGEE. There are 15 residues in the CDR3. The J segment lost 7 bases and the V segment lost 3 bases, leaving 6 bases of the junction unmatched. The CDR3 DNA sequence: TGTGCCAGCAGCGCGGCAGGGGGCTCAAATTCACCCCTCCACTTT. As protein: CASSAAGGSNSPLHF.

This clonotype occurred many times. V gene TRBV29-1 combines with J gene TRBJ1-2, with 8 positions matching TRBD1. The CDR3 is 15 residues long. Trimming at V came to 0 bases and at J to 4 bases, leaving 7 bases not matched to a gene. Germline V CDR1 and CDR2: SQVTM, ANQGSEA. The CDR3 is CSVEDGTGGSYGYTF. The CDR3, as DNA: TGCAGCGTTGAAGATGGAACAGGGGGGTCCTATGGCTACACCTTC.

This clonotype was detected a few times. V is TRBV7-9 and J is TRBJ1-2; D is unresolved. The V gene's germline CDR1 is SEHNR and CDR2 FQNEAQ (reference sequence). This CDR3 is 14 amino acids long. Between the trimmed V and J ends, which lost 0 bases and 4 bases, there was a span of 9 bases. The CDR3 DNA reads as TGTGCCAGCAGCTTAGCGGCGGGCGGCTATGGCTACACCTTC. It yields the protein CASSLAAGGYGYTF.

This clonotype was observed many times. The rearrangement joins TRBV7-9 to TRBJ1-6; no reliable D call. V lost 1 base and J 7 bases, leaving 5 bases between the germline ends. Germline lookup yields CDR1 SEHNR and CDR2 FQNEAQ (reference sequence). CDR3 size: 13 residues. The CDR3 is CASSLDSNSPLHF. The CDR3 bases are TGTGCCAGCAGCTTAGACAGCAATTCACCCCTCCACTTT.

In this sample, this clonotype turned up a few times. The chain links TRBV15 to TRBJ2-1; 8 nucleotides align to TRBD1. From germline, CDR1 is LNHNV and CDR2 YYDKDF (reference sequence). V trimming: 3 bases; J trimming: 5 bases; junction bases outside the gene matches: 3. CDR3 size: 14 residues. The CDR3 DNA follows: TGTGCCACCAGCAGGGACAGGGTTGACAATGAGCAGTTCTTC. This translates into CATSRDRVDNEQFF.

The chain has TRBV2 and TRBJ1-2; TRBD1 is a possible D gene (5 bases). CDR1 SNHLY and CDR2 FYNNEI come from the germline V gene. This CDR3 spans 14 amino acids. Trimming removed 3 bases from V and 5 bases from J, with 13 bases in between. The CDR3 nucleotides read TGTGCCAGCAGTGATCCCGGGACGGGGTATGGCTACACCTTC. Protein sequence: CASSDPGTGYGYTF.

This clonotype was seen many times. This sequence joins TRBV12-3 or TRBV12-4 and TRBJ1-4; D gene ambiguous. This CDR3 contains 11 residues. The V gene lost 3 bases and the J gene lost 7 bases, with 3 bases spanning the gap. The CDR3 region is CASSFSEKLFF. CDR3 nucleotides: TGTGCCAGCAGTTTTAGTGAAAAACTGTTTTTT.